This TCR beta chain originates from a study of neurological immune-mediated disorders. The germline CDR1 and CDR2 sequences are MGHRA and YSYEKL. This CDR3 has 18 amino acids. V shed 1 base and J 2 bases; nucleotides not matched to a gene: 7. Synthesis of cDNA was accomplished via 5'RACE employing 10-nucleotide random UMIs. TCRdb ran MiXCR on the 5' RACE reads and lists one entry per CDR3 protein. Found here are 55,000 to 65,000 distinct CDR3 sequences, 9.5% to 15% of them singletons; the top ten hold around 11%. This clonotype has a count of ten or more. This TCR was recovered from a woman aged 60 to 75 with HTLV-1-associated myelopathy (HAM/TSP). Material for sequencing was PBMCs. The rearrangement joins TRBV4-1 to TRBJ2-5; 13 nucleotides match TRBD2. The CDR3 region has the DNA TGCGCCAGCAGCCAAGTCCCGGGGGGACTAGCGGGGCAAGAGACCCAGTACTTC. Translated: CASSQVPGGLAGQETQYF.